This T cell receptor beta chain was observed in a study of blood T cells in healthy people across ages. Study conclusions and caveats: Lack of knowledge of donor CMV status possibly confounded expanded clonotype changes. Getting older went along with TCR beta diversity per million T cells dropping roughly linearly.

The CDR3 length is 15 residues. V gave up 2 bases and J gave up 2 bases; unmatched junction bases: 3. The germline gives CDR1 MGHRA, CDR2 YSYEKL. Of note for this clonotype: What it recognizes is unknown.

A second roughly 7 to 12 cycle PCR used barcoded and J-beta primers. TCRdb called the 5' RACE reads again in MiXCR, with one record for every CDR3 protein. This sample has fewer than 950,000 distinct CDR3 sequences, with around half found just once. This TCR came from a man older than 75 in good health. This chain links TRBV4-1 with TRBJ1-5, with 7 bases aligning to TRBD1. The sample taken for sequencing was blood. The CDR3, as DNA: TGCGCCAGCAGCCAACAACAGGGGCGCAATCAGCCCCAGCATTTT. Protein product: CASSQQQGRNQPQHF.